These 15 T cell receptor beta chains were all obtained from the same sample, sequenced in a study of blood T cell repertoires in COVID-19. Here immunoSEQ multiplex PCR was the method, and the copy in TCRdb shows in-frame clones only, minus some. This table holds around 220,000 clones, 65% to 80% found once. The sample was peripheral blood. Receptors originate from a middle-aged woman with active or convalescent COVID-19.

The sample holds one count of this clone. The rearrangement joins TRBV5-6 to TRBJ2-3; 9 nucleotides align to TRBD1. V lost 4 bases to trimming and J lost 3 bases; unmatched junction nucleotides: 6. The CDR3 sequence is 15 residues long. Germline V gene sequence: CDR1 SGHDT, CDR2 YYEEEE. In DNA form, the CDR3 reads TGTGCCAGCAGCACACCGGGACAGGGAACAGATACGCAGTATTTT. It codes for CASSTPGQGTDTQYF.

V usage is TRBV7-9 and J usage is TRBJ1-1; TRBD1 aligns across 12 bases. CDR3 size: 16 residues. V shed 5 bases, J shed 5 bases, and the junction held 9 bases outside the gene matches. The germline gives CDR1 SEHNR, CDR2 FQNEAQ (reference sequence). CDR3 region: CASSPAGTGGLTEAFF. In DNA, the CDR3 is TGTGCCAGCAGCCCAGCGGGGACAGGGGGCTTAACTGAAGCTTTCTTT.

This rearrangement joins TRBV6-4 to TRBJ2-2; D perhaps matches TRBD1 (5 bases). This CDR3 has 15 residues. Germline V gene lookup returns CDR1 MRHNA and CDR2 SNTAGT. Deletions cut 4 bases from V and 9 bases from J, with 18 bases between. Here the CDR3 reads CASSVDRNSHRELFF. The DNA of the CDR3 is TGTGCCAGCAGTGTAGACAGAAACAGCCACCGGGAGCTGTTTTTT.

The chain recombines TRBV12-5 with TRBJ1-4; perhaps TRBD1 as D (6 bases). The germline gives CDR1 LGHNT, CDR2 FRNRAP. This CDR3 region has 16 residues. Trimming pared 6 bases from V and 4 bases from J, leaving 18 bases between. CDR3 DNA sequence: TGTGCTAGTGGGGACGAGACAGGCTACTTTAATGAAAAACTGTTTTTT. Its translation: CASGDETGYFNEKLFF.

This chain connects TRBV2 to TRBJ1-2, with D maybe TRBD1 (5 bases). CDR1 and CDR2 from the germline V gene are SNHLY and FYNNEI. The CDR3 has 13 residues. V gave up 6 bases and J gave up 5 bases, with 13 bases separating them. The CDR3 sequence: CASSRWAGYGYTF. In DNA form, the CDR3 reads TGTGCCAGCAGCCGATGGGCAGGGTATGGCTACACCTTC.

J is TRBJ2-7 and V is TRBV10-1; tentatively, D is TRBD1 (5 bases). CDR3 length: 13 amino acids. Trimming took off 3 bases at V and 6 bases at J, with 12 bases between the two ends. The germline gives CDR1 WNHNN, CDR2 SYGVQD (reference sequence). As DNA, the CDR3 is TGCGCCAGCAGTGATGGCAGGGTAGGCGAGCAGTACTTC. The encoded protein is CASSDGRVGEQYF.

The chain employs TRBV7-9 and TRBJ1-4, with D unclear. Germline assignment: CDR1 SEHNR and CDR2 FQNEAQ (reference sequence). The CDR3 spans 15 residues. V gave up 5 bases and J gave up 3 bases, with 13 bases separating them. The CDR3 reads CASSAATRANEKLFF. Here the CDR3 DNA reads TGTGCCAGCAGCGCAGCTACCCGGGCTAATGAAAAACTGTTTTTT.

CDR3 sequence: CASSSQGASYGYTF. DNA of the CDR3: TGTGCCAGCAGCTCACAGGGGGCGTCGTATGGCTACACCTTC. The chain uses TRBV5-4 and TRBJ1-2, with TRBD1 matching 9 bases. The CDR3 runs to 14 residues. The V gene's germline CDR1 is SGHNT and CDR2 YYREEE (reference sequence). V lost 3 bases and J lost 5; bases outside the gene matches: 5. Full variable domain (remainder filled in from reference TRBV5-4 and TRBJ1-2): ETGVTQSPTHLIKTRGQQVTLRCSSQSGHNTVSWYQQALGQGPQFIFQYYREEENGRGNFPPRFSGLQFPNYSSELNVNALELDDSALYLCASSSQGASYGYTFGSGTRLTVV.

This clone has more than one count but fewer than ten. This chain connects TRBV7-3 to TRBJ2-3; 8 bases map to TRBD2. CDR1 and CDR2 from the germline V gene are SGHTA and FQGTGA. The CDR3 spans 16 residues. Trimming cost V 5 bases and J 1 base; bases outside gene matches: 8. DNA for the CDR3: TGTGCCAGCAGCCCCCCAAGTAGCGGGGGCACAGATACGCAGTATTTT. It is translated as CASSPPSSGGTDTQYF.

The chain couples TRBV11-3 to TRBJ2-2; 8 bases are a match to TRBD2. Unmatched junction bases numbered 7, after V lost 4 bases and J lost 3 bases. Germline CDR1 and CDR2: SGHNT and YENEEA. CDR3 length: 16 amino acids. As DNA, the CDR3 is TGTGCCAGCAGCTCCCGTACGCGGGGGGACACCGGGGAGCTGTTTTTT. It is translated as CASSSRTRGDTGELFF.

The chain recombines TRBV7-2 with TRBJ2-1, with D perhaps TRBD2 (6 bases). Trimming took 1 base from V and 3 from J, leaving 10 bases between them. In germline, CDR1 is SGHTA, CDR2 FQGNSA. This CDR3 comprises 15 residues. CDR3 region: CASSLVSGLYNEQFF. In DNA form, the CDR3 reads TGTGCCAGCAGCTTAGTGAGCGGGCTCTACAATGAGCAGTTCTTC.

This CDR3 is CANQSGHGYTF. Here the CDR3 DNA reads TGTGCCAACCAGTCAGGGCACGGCTACACCTTC. The chain carries TRBV27 and TRBJ1-2, with a possible D match to TRBD1 (5 bases). This CDR3 has 11 amino acids. The germline V gene has CDR1 MNHEY and CDR2 SMNVEV (reference sequence). Trimming cost V 10 bases and J 8 bases, with 14 bases left between them.

The chain couples TRBV12-3 or TRBV12-4 to TRBJ1-1; D gene uncertain. With 2 bases removed from V and 2 bases from J, the gap between germline ends came to 6 bases. There are 13 residues in the CDR3. The CDR3 DNA is TGTGCCAGCAGTTTACGTCCCAACACTGAAGCTTTCTTT. Translating gives CASSLRPNTEAFF.

On this clone itself: The sample carries other DNA sequences with the same CDR3. The rearrangement joins TRBV7-3 to TRBJ2-3; TRBD2 aligns across 10 bases. Germline lookup yields CDR1 SGHTA and CDR2 FQGTGA. This CDR3 contains 15 residues. The V and J ends lost 5 bases and 1 base, in that order; junction bases with no gene match: 3. CDR3 coding DNA: TGTGCCAGCAGCCTTAGCGGGGGGCGCACAGATACGCAGTATTTT. As protein: CASSLSGGRTDTQYF.

This chain links TRBV7-6 with TRBJ2-7, with D perhaps TRBD1 (5 bases). This CDR3 is built from 15 residues. V dropped 1 base and J dropped 0 bases, with 10 bases sitting between them. The germline gives CDR1 SGHVS, CDR2 FNYEAQ. CDR3 in amino acids: CASSLDQGFSYEQYF. CDR3 in DNA: TGTGCCAGCAGCTTAGATCAGGGCTTCTCCTACGAGCAGTACTTC.